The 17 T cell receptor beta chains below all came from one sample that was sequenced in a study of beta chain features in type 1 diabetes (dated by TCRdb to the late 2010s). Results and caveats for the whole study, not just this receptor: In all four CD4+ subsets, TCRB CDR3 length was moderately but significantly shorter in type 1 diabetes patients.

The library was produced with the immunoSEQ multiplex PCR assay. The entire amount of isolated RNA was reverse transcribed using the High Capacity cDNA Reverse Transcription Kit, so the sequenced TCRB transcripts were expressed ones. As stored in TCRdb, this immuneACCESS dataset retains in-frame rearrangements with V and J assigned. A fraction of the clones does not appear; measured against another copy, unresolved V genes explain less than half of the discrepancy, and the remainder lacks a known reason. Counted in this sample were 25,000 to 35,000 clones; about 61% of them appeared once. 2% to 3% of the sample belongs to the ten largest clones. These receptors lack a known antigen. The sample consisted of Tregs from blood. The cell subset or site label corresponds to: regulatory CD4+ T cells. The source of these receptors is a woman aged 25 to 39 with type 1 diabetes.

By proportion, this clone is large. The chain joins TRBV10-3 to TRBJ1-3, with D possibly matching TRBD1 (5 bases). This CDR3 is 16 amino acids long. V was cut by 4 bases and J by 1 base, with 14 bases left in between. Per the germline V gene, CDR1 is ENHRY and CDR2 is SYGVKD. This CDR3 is CAISGPGMLSGNTIYF. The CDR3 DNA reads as TGTGCCATCAGTGGTCCAGGGATGTTATCTGGAAACACCATATATTTT.

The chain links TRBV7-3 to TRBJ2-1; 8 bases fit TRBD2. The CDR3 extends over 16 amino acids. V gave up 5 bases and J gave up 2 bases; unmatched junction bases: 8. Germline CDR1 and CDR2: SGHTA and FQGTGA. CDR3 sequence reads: CASSMRIAGPYNEQFF. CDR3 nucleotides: TGTGCCAGCAGCATGAGGATAGCGGGACCCTACAATGAGCAGTTCTTC. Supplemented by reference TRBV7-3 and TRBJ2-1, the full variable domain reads GAGVSQTPSNKVTEKGKYVELRCDPISGHTALYWYRQSLGQGPEFLIYFQGTGAADDSGLPNDRFFAVRPEGSVSTLKIQRTERGDSAVYLCASSMRIAGPYNEQFFGPGTRLTVL.

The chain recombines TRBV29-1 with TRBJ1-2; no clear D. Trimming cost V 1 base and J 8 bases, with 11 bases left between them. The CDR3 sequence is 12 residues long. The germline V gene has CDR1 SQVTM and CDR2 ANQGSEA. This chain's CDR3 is CSVEVGAYGYTF. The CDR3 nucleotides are TGCAGCGTTGAAGTTGGAGCTTACGGCTACACCTTC.

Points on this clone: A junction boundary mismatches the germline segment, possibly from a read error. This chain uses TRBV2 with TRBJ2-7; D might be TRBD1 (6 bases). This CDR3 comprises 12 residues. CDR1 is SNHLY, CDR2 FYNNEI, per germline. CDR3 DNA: TGTGCCAGCAGAGAAACAGGGTACGGGCAGTACTTC. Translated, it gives CASRETGYGQYF. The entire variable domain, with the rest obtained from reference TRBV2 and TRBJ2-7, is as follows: EPEVTQTPSHQVTQMGQEVILRCVPISNHLYFYWYRQILGQKVEFLVSFYNNEISEKSEIFDDQFSVERPDGSNFTLKIRSTKLEDSAMYFCASRETGYGQYFGPGTRLTVT.

CDR3 DNA sequence: TGCGCCAGCAGCTCACATAGCGGGACCGCCGGAGAGACCCAGTACTTC. Its protein is CASSSHSGTAGETQYF. This chain connects TRBV5-1 to TRBJ2-5; 8 nucleotides match TRBD2. This CDR3 has 16 residues. Germline V lookup: CDR1 SGHRS, CDR2 YFSETQ. With V trimmed by 3 bases and J by 4 bases, 11 bases remained unmatched.

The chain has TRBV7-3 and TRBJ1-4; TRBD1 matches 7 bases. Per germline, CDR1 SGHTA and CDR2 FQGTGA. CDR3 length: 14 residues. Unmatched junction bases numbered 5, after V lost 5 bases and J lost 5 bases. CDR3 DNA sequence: TGTGCCAGCAGCCCCCAGGGGGGAAATGAAAAACTGTTTTTT. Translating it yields CASSPQGGNEKLFF.

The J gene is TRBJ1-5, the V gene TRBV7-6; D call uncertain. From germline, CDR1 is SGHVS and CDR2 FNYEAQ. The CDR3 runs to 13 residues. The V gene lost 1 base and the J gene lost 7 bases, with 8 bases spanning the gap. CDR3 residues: CASSLDQQQPQHF. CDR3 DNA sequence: TGTGCCAGCAGCTTAGATCAACAGCAGCCCCAGCATTTT.

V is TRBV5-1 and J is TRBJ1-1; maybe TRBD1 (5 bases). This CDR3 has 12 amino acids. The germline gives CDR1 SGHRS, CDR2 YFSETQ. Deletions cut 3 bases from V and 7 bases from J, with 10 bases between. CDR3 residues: CASSSIRGEAFF. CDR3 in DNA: TGCGCCAGCAGCTCGATAAGGGGTGAAGCTTTCTTT.

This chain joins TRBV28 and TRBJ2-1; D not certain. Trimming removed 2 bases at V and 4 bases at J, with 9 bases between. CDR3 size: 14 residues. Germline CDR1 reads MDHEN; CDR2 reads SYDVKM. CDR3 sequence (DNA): TGTGCCAGCAGTTTAACAGACCCTTACAATGAGCAGTTCTTC. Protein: CASSLTDPYNEQFF.

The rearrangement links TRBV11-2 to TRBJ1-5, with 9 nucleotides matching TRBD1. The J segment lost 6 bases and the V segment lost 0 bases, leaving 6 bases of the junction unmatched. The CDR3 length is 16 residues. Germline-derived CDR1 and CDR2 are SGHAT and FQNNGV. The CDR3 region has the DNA TGTGCCAGCAGCTTAGATTCTGGGACAGGGAGTCAGCCCCAGCATTTT. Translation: CASSLDSGTGSQPQHF.

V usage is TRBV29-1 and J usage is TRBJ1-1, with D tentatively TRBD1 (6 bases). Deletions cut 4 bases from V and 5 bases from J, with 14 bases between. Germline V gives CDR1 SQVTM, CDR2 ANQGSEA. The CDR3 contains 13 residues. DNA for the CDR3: TGCAGCGTTGTAGGGGGGGCGATGACTGAAGCTTTCTTT. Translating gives CSVVGGAMTEAFF.

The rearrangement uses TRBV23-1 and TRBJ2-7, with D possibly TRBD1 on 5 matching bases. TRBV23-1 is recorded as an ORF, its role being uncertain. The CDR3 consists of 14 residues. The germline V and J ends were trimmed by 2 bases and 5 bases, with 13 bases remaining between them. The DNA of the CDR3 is TGCGCCAGCAGTCAAGGCAGGGCGGTCAACGAGCAGTACTTC. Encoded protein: CASSQGRAVNEQYF.

CDR3 in DNA: TGCAGCGTTGATTTCTACACCCTAGGTGAGCAGTTCTTC. As protein: CSVDFYTLGEQFF. The chain recombines TRBV29-1 with TRBJ2-1; D remains ambiguous. From germline, CDR1 is SQVTM and CDR2 ANQGSEA. The CDR3 has 13 amino acids. The V gene lost 3 bases and the J gene lost 9 bases, with 15 bases spanning the gap.

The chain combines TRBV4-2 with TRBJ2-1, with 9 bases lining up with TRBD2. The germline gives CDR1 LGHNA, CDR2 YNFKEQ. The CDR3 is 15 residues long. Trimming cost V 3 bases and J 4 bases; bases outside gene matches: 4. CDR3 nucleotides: TGTGCCAGCAGCCAGATTAGCGGGGGATACAATGAGCAGTTCTTC. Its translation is CASSQISGGYNEQFF.

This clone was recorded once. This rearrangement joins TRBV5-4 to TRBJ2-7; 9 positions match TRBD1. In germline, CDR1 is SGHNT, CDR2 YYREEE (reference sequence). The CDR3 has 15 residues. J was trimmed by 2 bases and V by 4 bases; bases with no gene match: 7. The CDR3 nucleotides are TGTGCCAGCAGCGCGCCCGGGACAGGGCCCTACGAGCAGTACTTC. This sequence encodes CASSAPGTGPYEQYF.

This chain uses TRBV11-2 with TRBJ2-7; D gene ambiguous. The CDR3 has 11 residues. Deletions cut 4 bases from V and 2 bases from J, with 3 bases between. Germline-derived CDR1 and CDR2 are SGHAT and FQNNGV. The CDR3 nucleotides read TGTGCCAGCAGCTCGGCCTACGAGCAGTACTTC. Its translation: CASSSAYEQYF.

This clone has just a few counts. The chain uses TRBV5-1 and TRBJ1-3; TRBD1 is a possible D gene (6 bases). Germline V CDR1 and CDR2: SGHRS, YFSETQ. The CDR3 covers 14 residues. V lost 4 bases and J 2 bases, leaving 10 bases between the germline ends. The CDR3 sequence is CASSLNRAGNTIYF. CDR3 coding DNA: TGCGCCAGCAGCCTTAACAGGGCTGGAAACACCATATATTTT.